Listed below are T cell receptor beta chains from one sample, sequenced in a study of CD8 T cells in ankylosing spondylitis. TCRdb ran MiXCR on the 5' RACE reads and lists one entry per CDR3 protein. Seen here are 500,000 to 650,000 distinct CDR3 sequences, approximately 5.3% observed once, and the top ten hold under 4.5%. Source material: blood, either unsorted or a sorted T cell fraction (not recorded which). The receptor source for this set is a male donor with ankylosing spondylitis. Both conserved end residues are part of each CDR3. Rows give clone size only sometimes, using once, few, many, or a class for an expanded clone.

clone_size v_call cdr3_length cdr3_aa
many TRBV12-3/TRBV12-4 14 CASSFQSLNEKLFF
many TRBV5-1 16 CASSFRGALDGYGYTF
few TRBV7-2 14 CASSYGHLPRGYTF
many TRBV5-1 14 CASSLTTGNQPQHF
few TRBV5-1 16 CASSLTGALYQETQYF
. TRBV20-1 18 CSASAGTSGGIILREQFF
many TRBV29-1 13 CSVEEGSGTEAFF
. TRBV30 13 CAWSRDRVNEQFF
. TRBV12-3/TRBV12-4 14 CASSRGLNNYEQYF
many TRBV6-2/TRBV6-3 17 CASSYSKVRAANSPLHF
. TRBV20-1 15 CSASMGVGAYNEQFF
many TRBV15 16 CATSTQRGILSYGYTF
. TRBV7-6 14 CASSSDVLGETQYF
many TRBV24-1 16 CATTPTRQGVRAEQFF
many TRBV29-1 13 CSVDSIFDYGYTF
few TRBV20-1 14 CSARGSPKLDEQFF
many TRBV5-5 13 CASSLEANSGYTF
many TRBV7-2 14 CASSFTRVADTQYF
. TRBV10-3 15 CAISGWTGVGNEQFF
many TRBV29-1 13 CSAREGAATEAFF
few TRBV28 18 CASTPFFGEGARTGELFF
many TRBV5-1 16 CASSFFLSGSINEQFF
many TRBV9 15 CASSVGGSLTDTQYF
. TRBV11-2 18 CASSLWGSGGSSYNEQFF
many TRBV4-1 15 CASSQEEQLNTEAFF
many TRBV24-1 15 CATSEQGAPVETQYF
many TRBV4-2 14 CASSQVSQYNEQFF
. TRBV24-1 16 CATSDFEDGTGTEAFF
many TRBV20-1 12 CSAKLGLYGYTF
few TRBV11-2 16 CASSLIRGSSYNEQFF
many TRBV7-9 13 CASSLQGAEEQYF
many TRBV20-1 13 CSATQGAGTEAFF
. TRBV7-2 14 CASSLDYGGNTIYF
. TRBV6-6 17 CASSRGLAGNMKNIQYF
many TRBV28 15 CASSLGGASNQPQHF
many TRBV6-2/TRBV6-3 13 CASSWDSFYGYTF
many TRBV28 14 CASSAWTRDNEQFF
many TRBV6-6 11 CASSLRRGYTF
many TRBV7-2 14 CASSKTGSGEKLFF